Given below is one T cell receptor (beta chain) in context. What it binds is unknown. Cultured CD4+ T-cell DNA underwent Oncomine TCR Beta short-read sequencing. Genomic DNA was isolated from CD4+ T cells that had been cultured. TCRdb redid the calling of the PCR reads with MiXCR, one entry per CDR3 protein. The sample records several thousand distinct CDR3 sequences, around 40% being singletons. The entry originates in a study of vaccination and CD4 T cells after COVID-19. Study-level information: The convalescents comprised six males and four females, two of them Hispanic.

The germline V gene has CDR1 KGHDR and CDR2 SFDVKD. The CDR3 has 14 amino acids. Trimming cost V 4 bases and J 6 bases; bases outside gene matches: 3. Treatment reported: approximately 9-day PBMC culture with coronavirus spike peptide pools or control peptides (ViraFEST assay). This rearrangement joins TRBV24-1 to TRBJ2-3; 10 positions agree with TRBD1. Material: CD4+ T cells from blood, cultured in vitro, obtained after SARS-CoV-2 vaccination. The TCR was taken from a human donor who had recovered from COVID-19. In nucleotides, the CDR3 is TGTGCCACCAGTGACGACAGGGGGCGGGATACGCAGTATTTT. This gives the protein CATSDDRGRDTQYF.